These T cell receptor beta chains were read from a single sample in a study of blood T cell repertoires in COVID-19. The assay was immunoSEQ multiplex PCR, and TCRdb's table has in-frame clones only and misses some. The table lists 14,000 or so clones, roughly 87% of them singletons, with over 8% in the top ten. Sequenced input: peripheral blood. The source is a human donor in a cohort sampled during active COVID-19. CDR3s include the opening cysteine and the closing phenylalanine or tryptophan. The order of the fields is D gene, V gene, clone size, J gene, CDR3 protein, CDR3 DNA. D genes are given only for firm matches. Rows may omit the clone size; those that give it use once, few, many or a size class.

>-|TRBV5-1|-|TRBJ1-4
CASSRSGDREKLFF
TGCGCCAGCAGCCGCTCAGGGGATCGGGAAAAACTGTTTTTT
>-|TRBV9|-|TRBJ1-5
CASSEGEGQPQHF
TGTGCCAGCAGCGAGGGGGAAGGTCAGCCCCAGCATTTT
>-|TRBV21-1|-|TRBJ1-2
CASSKEPGQGAGYTF
TGTGCCAGCAGCAAAGAGCCCGGACAGGGCGCGGGCTACACCTTC
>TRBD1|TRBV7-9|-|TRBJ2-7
CASRAGTVSSYEQYF
TGTGCCAGCAGAGCCGGGACAGTGAGTTCCTACGAGCAGTACTTC
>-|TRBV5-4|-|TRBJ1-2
CASSLRGTEDTF
TGTGCCAGCAGCTTGCGGGGGACGGAGGACACCTTC
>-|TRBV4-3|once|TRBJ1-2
CASSQDLGKQRYNYGYTF
TGCGCCAGCAGCCAAGATCTTGGAAAACAGAGATATAACTATGGCTACACCTTC
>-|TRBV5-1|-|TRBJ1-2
CASRRDTPNYGYTF
TGCGCCAGCAGACGGGACACTCCTAACTATGGCTACACCTTC
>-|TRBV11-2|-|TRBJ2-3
CASSSEGAGTDTQYF
TGTGCCAGCAGCTCGGAGGGCGCAGGCACAGATACGCAGTATTTT
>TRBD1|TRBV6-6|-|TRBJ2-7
CASRPGQGSRYEQYF
TGTGCCAGCAGGCCGGGACAGGGATCGAGGTACGAGCAGTACTTC
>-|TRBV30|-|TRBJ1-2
CAWSVQIWQGEYTF
TGTGCCTGGAGTGTACAAATTTGGCAGGGCGAGTACACCTTC
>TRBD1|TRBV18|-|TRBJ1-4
CASSRLDRGTATNEKLFF
TGTGCCAGCTCACGACTTGACAGGGGTACAGCAACTAATGAAAAACTGTTTTTT
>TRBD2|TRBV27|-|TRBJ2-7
CSAGSYEQYF
TGTTCAGCGGGATCCTACGAGCAGTACTTC
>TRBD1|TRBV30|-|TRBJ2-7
CAWSVDRVEQYF
TGTGCCTGGAGTGTAGACAGGGTCGAGCAGTACTTC
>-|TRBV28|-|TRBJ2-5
CASSLRGETQYF
TGTGCCAGCAGTTTACGAGGCGAGACCCAGTACTTC
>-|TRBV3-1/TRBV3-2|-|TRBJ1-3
CASSQAISTGGNTIYF
TGTGCCAGCAGCCAAGCCATTTCGACAGGAGGAAACACCATATATTTT
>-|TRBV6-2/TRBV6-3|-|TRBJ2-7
CASSYTDSVISYEQYF
TGTGCCAGCAGTTACACAGACAGCGTAATCTCCTACGAGCAGTACTTC
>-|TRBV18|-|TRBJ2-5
CASSPRQKTQETQYF
TGTGCCAGCTCACCACGGCAGAAAACCCAAGAGACCCAGTACTTC
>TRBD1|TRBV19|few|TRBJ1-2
CASSIYSPTGGHGYTF
TGTGCCAGTAGTATATATTCCCCGACAGGGGGCCATGGCTACACCTTC
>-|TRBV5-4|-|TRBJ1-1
CASSLNRAMNTEAFF
TGTGCCAGCAGCCTCAACAGGGCCATGAACACTGAAGCTTTCTTT
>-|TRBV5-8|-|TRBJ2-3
CASSLDPSAGITDTQYF
TGTGCCAGCAGCTTGGACCCGTCGGCGGGGATAACAGATACGCAGTATTTT
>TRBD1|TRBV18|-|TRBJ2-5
CASSPRTGEETQYF
TGTGCCAGCTCACCACGGACAGGGGAAGAGACCCAGTACTTC
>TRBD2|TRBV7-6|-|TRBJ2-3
CASSFTPGLAGNQDTQYF
TGTGCCAGCAGCTTTACTCCGGGACTAGCGGGGAATCAAGATACGCAGTATTTT
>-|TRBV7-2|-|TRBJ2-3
CASSLVTTDTQYF
TGTGCCAGCAGCTTAGTGACTACAGATACGCAGTATTTT
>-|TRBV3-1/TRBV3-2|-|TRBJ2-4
CASTVQGRRAKNIQYF
TGTGCCAGCACAGTACAGGGGAGGAGAGCCAAAAACATTCAGTACTTC
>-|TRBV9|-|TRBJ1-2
CASSPQRDRKNYGYTF
TGTGCCAGCAGCCCGCAGCGAGACCGGAAGAACTATGGCTACACCTTC
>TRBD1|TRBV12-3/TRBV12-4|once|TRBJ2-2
CASRTGTGELFF
TGTGCCAGCAGGACAGGGACCGGGGAGCTGTTTTTT
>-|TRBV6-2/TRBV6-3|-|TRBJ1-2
CASSYPTYRVDF
TGTGCCAGCAGTTACCCGACCTACAGGGTGGACTTC
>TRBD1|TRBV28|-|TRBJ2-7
CASSWDRGLDEQYF
TGTGCCAGCAGTTGGGACAGGGGGTTGGACGAGCAGTACTTC
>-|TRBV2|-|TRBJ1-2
CASSEFVVGYTF
TGTGCCAGCAGTGAATTCGTAGTTGGCTACACCTTC
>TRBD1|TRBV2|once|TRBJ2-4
CASSRDSRLAKNIQYF
TGTGCCAGCAGCCGGGACAGTCGCCTAGCCAAAAACATTCAGTACTTC
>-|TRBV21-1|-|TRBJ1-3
CASSTSRGTGNTIYF
TGTGCCAGCAGCACCTCTAGGGGAACTGGAAACACCATATATTTT
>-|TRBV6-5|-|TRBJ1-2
CASKSRGSGYGYTF
TGTGCCAGCAAATCCAGGGGTTCTGGCTATGGCTACACCTTC
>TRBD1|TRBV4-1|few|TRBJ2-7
CASSEGQGTYEQYF
TGCGCCAGCAGCGAGGGACAGGGTACCTACGAGCAGTACTTC
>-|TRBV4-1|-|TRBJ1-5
CASSQDPLSNQPQHF
TGCGCCAGCAGCCAAGATCCCCTAAGCAATCAGCCCCAGCATTTT
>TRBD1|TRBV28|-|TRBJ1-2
CASSRDRVFAYTF
TGTGCCAGCAGTAGGGACAGGGTATTTGCCTACACCTTC
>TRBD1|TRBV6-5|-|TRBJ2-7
CASSDVTGVIYEQYF
TGTGCCAGCAGCGACGTGACAGGGGTTATCTACGAGCAGTACTTC
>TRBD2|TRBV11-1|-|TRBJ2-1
CASSFSGGALNEQFF
TGTGCCAGCAGCTTCAGCGGGGGGGCCCTCAATGAGCAGTTCTTC
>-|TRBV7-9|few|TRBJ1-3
CASSLARVSGAEGNTIYF
TGTGCCAGCAGCTTAGCGCGGGTTTCGGGCGCCGAGGGAAACACCATATATTTT
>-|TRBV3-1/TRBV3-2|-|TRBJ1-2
CASSQGARLGYTF
TGTGCCAGCAGCCAGGGGGCTCGATTAGGCTACACCTTC
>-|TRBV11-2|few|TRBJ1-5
CASSLDLGAANQPQHF
TGTGCCAGCAGCTTAGATCTAGGGGCAGCCAATCAGCCCCAGCATTTT
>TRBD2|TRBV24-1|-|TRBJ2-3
CATSGSGGLDTQYF
TGTGCCACCAGTGGTAGCGGGGGGCTTGATACGCAGTATTTT
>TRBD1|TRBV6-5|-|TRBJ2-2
CASRADRGPSGELFF
TGTGCCAGCAGGGCGGACAGGGGGCCCTCCGGGGAGCTGTTTTTT
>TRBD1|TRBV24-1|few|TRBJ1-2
CATSDRGQGAGYGYTF
TGTGCCACCAGTGATCGAGGACAGGGGGCTGGCTATGGCTACACCTTC
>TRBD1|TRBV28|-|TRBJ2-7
CASTRGGAKYEQYF
TGTGCCAGTACGCGAGGGGGCGCGAAATACGAGCAGTACTTC
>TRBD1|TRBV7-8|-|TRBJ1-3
CASSGRGSGNTIYF
TGTGCCAGCAGCGGCAGGGGGTCTGGAAACACCATATATTTT
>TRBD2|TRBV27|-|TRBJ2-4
CASSLTPIERGRIQYF
TGTGCCAGCAGTTTGACGCCAATCGAGCGGGGTCGCATTCAGTACTTC
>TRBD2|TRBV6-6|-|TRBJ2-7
CASSRDYSYEQYF
TGTGCCAGCAGTCGGGACTACTCCTACGAGCAGTACTTC
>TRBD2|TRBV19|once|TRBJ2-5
CASSTPRDYPRETQYF
TGTGCCAGTAGTACGCCCCGGGACTACCCTCGAGAGACCCAGTACTTC